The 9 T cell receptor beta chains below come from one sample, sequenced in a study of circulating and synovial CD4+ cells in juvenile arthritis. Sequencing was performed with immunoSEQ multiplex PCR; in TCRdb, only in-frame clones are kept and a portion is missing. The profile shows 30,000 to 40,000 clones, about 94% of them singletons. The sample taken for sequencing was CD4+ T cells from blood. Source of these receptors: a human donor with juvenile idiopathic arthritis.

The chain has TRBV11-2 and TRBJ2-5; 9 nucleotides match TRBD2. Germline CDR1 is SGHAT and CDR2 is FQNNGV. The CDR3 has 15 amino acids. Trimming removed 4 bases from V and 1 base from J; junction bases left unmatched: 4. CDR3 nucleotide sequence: TGTGCCAGCAGCTGGATAGCGGGGGCCCAAGAGACCCAGTACTTC. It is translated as CASSWIAGAQETQYF.

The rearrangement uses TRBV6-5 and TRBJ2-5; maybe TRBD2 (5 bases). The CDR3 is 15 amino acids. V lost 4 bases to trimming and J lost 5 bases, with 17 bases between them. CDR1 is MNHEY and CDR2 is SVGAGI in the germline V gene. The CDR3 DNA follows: TGTGCCAGCAGTTTCGGGCTTAGCGTTCGGGAGACCCAGTACTTC. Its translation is CASSFGLSVRETQYF.

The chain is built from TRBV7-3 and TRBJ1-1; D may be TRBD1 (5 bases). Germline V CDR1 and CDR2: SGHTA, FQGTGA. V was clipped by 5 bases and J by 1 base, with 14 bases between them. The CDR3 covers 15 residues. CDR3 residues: CASSPWGGTNTEAFF. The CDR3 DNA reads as TGTGCCAGCAGCCCTTGGGGGGGGACGAACACTGAAGCTTTCTTT.

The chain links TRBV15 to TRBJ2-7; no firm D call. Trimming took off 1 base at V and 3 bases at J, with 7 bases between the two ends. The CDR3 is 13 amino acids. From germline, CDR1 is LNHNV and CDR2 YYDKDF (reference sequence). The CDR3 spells CATSRAQVYEQYF. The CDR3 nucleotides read TGTGCCACCAGCAGAGCGCAGGTCTACGAGCAGTACTTC.

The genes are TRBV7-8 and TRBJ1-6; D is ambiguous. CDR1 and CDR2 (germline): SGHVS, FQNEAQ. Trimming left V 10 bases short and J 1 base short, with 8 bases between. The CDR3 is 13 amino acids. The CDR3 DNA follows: TGTGCCATTGCGCATTCCTATAATTCACCCCTCCACTTT. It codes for CAIAHSYNSPLHF.

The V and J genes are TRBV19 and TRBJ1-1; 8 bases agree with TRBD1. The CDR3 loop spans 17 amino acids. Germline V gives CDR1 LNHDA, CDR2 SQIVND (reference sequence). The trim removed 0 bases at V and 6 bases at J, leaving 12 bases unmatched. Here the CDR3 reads CASSIDARGPGRAEAFF. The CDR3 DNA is TGTGCCAGTAGTATAGACGCCAGGGGGCCCGGCAGGGCTGAAGCTTTCTTT.

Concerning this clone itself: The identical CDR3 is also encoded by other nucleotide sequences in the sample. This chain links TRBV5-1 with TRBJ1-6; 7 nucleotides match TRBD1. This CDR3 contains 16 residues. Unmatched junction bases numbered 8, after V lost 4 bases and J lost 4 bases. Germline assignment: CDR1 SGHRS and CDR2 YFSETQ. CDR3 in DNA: TGCGCCAGCAGCCCTGGACAGGAGTCTTATAATTCACCCCTCCACTTT. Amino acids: CASSPGQESYNSPLHF.

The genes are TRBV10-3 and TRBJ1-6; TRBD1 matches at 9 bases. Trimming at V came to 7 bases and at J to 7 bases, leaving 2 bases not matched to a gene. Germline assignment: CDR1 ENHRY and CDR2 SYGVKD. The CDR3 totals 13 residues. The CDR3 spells CAITGQGNSPLHF. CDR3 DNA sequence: TGTGCCATCACGGGACAGGGAAATTCACCCCTCCACTTT.

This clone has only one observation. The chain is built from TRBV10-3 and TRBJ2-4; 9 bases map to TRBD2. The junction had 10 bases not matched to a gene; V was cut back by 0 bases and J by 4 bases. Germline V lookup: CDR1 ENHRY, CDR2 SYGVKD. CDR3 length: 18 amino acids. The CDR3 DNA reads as TGTGCCATCAGTGAGTCCCCCTTGCGGGGGGGAACGAAAAACATTCAGTACTTC. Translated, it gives CAISESPLRGGTKNIQYF.